This T cell receptor beta chain was captured in a study of blood T cells in healthy people across ages (dated by TCRdb to 2015 to 2017). Broadly, across the study: Template switching captured roughly one uniquely barcoded TCR beta cDNA molecule per two T cells in model experiments. The study measured age-related changes in TCR beta repertoire diversity using deep sequencing normalized with unique cDNA molecular identifiers. Donors were grouped into four age groups: young (average roughly 17 years), middle-aged (39), aged (62) and long-lived (around 80). To avoid experimental bias, donors of different ages were spread randomly across the sequencing lanes. Two additional independent replicas of 1 million unique cDNA reads from the same blood draw were analyzed for two donors (one aged 18 to 29 and one aged 80 or older). Overall results and qualifications from the work: The long-lived group showed more naive CD4+ T cells, fewer expanded clones and increased TCR diversity than the aged group, suggesting age selection. The CMV infection status of donors was not known, potentially confounding age-related changes in expanded clonotypes. Observed TCR beta diversity per million T cells fell roughly linearly with age, and a significant reduction was already apparent by age roughly 40. Since profiling was done on bulk unsorted PBMCs, naive and antigen-experienced compartments could not be conclusively compared. Observed TCR beta diversity correlated strongly with the percentage of naive T cells measured by flow cytometry. Estimates of total diversity based on one million sequenced T cells were regarded as lower bounds and as underestimates.

This clonotype was found many times. No antigen is known for it. The input lacks base qualities; no much larger clone sits a single base away. The germline V gene sets CDR1 to SQVTM and CDR2 to ANQGSEA. The cysteine opens and the phenylalanine closes a CDR3 of 11 amino acids. Only CDR3 DNA is held: 33 bases, read in frame from base 1. The V and J ends are trimmed by 6 bases and 5 bases, leaving 10 bases between them. Donors were 40 or so systemically healthy Caucasian individuals from Russia aged roughly 6 to 95 years. About 10 milliliters of peripheral blood were collected from each donor into EDTA-treated Vacutainer tubes. Ficoll-Paque density-gradient centrifugation was used to isolate PBMCs, with at least 6 million per sample. Total RNA, at least 6 micrograms per sample, was extracted from PBMCs with Trizol reagent. For every donor, an aliquot of PBMCs went through flow cytometry to measure the percentages of naive CD45RAhigh/CD27high T cells.

The library was made by 5' RACE. The run used an Illumina HiSeq 2500. The second PCR ran for roughly 7 to 11 cycles and used a J-beta primer mix along with a sample-barcoded 5' primer. A unique molecular identifier was introduced onto each TCR beta cDNA molecule by a template-switch 5' adaptor carrying 12 random nucleotides. At least 3 million CDR3-containing paired-end reads were obtained from each sample. The Mint cDNA synthesis kit, primed by a TRBC-specific oligonucleotide, was used to synthesize first-strand cDNA from all RNA. All cDNA was treated with uracil-DNA glycosylase and then went through a first 18-cycle PCR with the universal primers M1SS and BC2_uni_R. The published analysis was carried out like this. For normalization, 1 million high-quality reads, each with a distinct molecular identifier, were randomly selected from each sample. Reads with shared molecular identifiers were discarded instead of being binned into consensus sequences. CDR3 identification, clonotype clustering and error correction used MiTCR with a Q25 quality threshold and the strictest error-elimination algorithm. A nonparametric unseen species model using Euler transformation provided a lower-bound estimate of total TCR beta diversity. TCRdb trimmed public reads at Q25 via fastp, called clones via MiXCR and kept in-frame beta chains. Entries that share a CDR3 protein sequence are merged under the most common genes and DNA. TCRdb's processing, not the authors' own work, is the source of the V and J calls. Across this sample there are about 970,000 distinct CDR3 sequences, with roughly 50% seen only once. Together, the top ten hold roughly a fifth of the sample.

The chain uses TRBV29-1 and TRBJ2-5; no D gene is confidently identified. The TCR was taken from a woman aged 55-69 years in good health. Specimen: blood. The CDR3 protein is CSVADGETQYF. The sequence in DNA is TGCAGCGTCGCAGACGGCGAGACCCAGTACTTC.